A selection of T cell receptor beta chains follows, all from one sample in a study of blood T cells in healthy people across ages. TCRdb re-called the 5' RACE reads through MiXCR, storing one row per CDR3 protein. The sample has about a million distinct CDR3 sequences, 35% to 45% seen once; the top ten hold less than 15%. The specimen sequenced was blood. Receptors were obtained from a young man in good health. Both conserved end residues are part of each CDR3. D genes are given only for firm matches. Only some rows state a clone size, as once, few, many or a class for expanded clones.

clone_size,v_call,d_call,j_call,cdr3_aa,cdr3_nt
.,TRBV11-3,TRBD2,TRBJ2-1,CASSLDGGGRDEQFF,TGTGCCAGCAGCTTAGATGGCGGGGGTCGGGATGAGCAGTTCTTC
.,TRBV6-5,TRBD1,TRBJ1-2,CASRRQGNYGYTF,TGTGCCAGCAGGAGACAGGGGAACTATGGCTACACCTTC
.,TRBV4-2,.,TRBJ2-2,CASSQEGGENTGELFF,TGTGCCAGCAGCCAAGAAGGGGGAGAGAACACCGGGGAGCTGTTTTTT
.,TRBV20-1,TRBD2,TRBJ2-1,CSARKSSGGYNEQFF,TGCAGTGCTAGAAAGTCTAGCGGGGGGTACAATGAGCAGTTCTTC
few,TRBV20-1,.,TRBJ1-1,CSARDNGRSSTEAFF,TGCAGTGCTAGAGATAATGGACGGTCGAGCACTGAAGCTTTCTTT
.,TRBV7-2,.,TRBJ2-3,CASSPGPIHHTQYF,TGTGCCAGCAGCCCCGGGCCCATTCACCATACGCAGTATTTT
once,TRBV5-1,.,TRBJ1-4,CASSQAPRATNEKLFF,TGCGCCAGCAGCCAGGCCCCCCGTGCAACTAATGAAAAACTGTTTTTT
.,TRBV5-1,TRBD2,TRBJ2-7,CASSQTSGGLSYNEQYF,TGCGCCAGCAGCCAAACTAGCGGGGGTCTCTCCTACAATGAGCAGTACTTC
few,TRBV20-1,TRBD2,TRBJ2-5,CSASTSGEREQYF,TGCAGTGCTTCGACTAGCGGGGAACGGGAGCAGTACTTC
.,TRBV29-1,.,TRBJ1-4,CSVLGQGPTNEKLFF,TGCAGCGTCCTCGGACAAGGCCCCACTAATGAAAAACTGTTTTTT
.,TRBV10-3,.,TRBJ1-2,CAISGPIRAGLANYGYTF,TGTGCCATCAGTGGCCCCATTCGGGCAGGCCTAGCTAACTATGGCTACACCTTC
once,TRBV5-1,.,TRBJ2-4,CASSLNRDTPAKNIQYF,TGCGCCAGCAGCCTCAATAGGGACACCCCAGCCAAAAACATTCAGTACTTC
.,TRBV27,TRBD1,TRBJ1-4,CASSGGLREKLFF,TGTGCCAGTTCAGGGGGCTTACGGGAAAAACTGTTTTTT
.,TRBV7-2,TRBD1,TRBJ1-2,CASSRTGGQGRGYGYTF,TGTGCCAGCAGCAGAACAGGGGGACAGGGGCGTGGCTATGGCTACACCTTC
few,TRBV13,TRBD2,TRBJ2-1,CASSLIAGGHNEQFF,TGTGCCAGCAGCTTAATTGCGGGGGGACACAATGAGCAGTTCTTC
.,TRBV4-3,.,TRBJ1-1,CASSQDATGRWTEAFF,TGCGCCAGCAGCCAAGATGCGACGGGGCGCTGGACTGAAGCTTTCTTT
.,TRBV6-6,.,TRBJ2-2,CASTKGGQGGELFF,TGTGCCAGCACCAAGGGGGGGCAAGGCGGGGAGCTGTTTTTT
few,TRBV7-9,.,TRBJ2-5,CASSLGLRSGETQYF,TGTGCCAGCAGTTTGGGACTTCGGTCCGGGGAGACCCAGTACTTC
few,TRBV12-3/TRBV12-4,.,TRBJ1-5,CASSLDRPNQPQHF,TGTGCCAGCAGTTTAGACAGACCCAATCAGCCCCAGCATTTT
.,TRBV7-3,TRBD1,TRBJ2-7,CASSLKGGRNDEQYF,TGTGCCAGCAGCTTAAAAGGGGGCAGGAATGACGAGCAGTACTTC
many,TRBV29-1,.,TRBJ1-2,CSVERRVNYGYTF,TGCAGCGTTGAGCGCAGGGTGAACTATGGCTACACCTTC
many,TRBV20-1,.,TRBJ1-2,CSARSRRQLSYGYTF,TGCAGTGCTAGATCTAGGAGACAGCTATCCTATGGCTACACCTTC
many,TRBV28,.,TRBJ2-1,CASSPQSHNEQFF,TGTGCCAGCAGCCCCCAGAGCCACAATGAGCAGTTCTTC
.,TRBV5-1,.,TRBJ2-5,CASSLAVDLEGETQYF,TGCGCCAGCAGCTTGGCCGTCGACCTAGAGGGGGAGACCCAGTACTTC
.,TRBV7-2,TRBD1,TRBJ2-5,CASSLSGGARYNEQYF,TGTGCCAGCAGCCTATCAGGGGGCGCAAGGTACAATGAGCAGTACTTC
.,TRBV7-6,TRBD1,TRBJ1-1,CASSLARPGGSDTEAFF,TGTGCCAGCAGCTTAGCGCGGCCAGGGGGTAGTGACACTGAAGCTTTCTTT
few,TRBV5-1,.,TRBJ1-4,CASSKATVGGYNEKLFF,TGCGCCAGCAGCAAGGCGACGGTGGGGGGATATAATGAAAAACTGTTTTTT
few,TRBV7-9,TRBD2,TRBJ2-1,CASSLVRLAANEQFF,TGTGCCAGCAGCTTAGTACGTCTAGCGGCCAATGAGCAGTTCTTC
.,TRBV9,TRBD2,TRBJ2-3,CASSASGGAGGTDTQYF,TGTGCCAGCAGTGCTAGCGGGGGGGCCGGTGGGACAGATACGCAGTATTTT
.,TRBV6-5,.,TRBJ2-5,CASSYSRTARCRETQYF,TGTGCCAGCAGTTACTCGAGGACAGCTCGCTGTCGGGAGACCCAGTACTTC
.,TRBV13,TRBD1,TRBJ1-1,CASSSTEGAVDTEAFF,TGTGCCAGCAGCTCGACCGAGGGGGCCGTGGATACTGAAGCTTTCTTT
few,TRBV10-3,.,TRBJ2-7,CAISVSDSYEQYF,TGTGCCATCAGTGTATCAGATTCCTACGAGCAGTACTTC
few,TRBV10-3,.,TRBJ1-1,CAIRAGGRNTEAFF,TGTGCCATCAGGGCGGGGGGCCGGAACACTGAAGCTTTCTTT
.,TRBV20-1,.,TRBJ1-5,CSASWGGNQPQHF,TGCAGTGCTAGTTGGGGTGGCAATCAGCCCCAGCATTTT
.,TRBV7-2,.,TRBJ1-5,CASSLAASSGHQHF,TGTGCCAGCAGCTTAGCTGCCTCTTCGGGACACCAGCATTTT
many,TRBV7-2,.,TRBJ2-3,CASSLNGGSSTDTQYF,TGTGCCAGCAGCTTAAATGGGGGCTCTAGCACAGATACGCAGTATTTT
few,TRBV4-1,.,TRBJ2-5,CASSQNAIGQETQYF,TGCGCCAGCAGCCAAAACGCAATAGGCCAAGAGACCCAGTACTTC
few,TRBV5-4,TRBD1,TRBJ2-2,CASSFSDRGDTGELFF,TGTGCCAGCAGCTTTTCGGACAGGGGTGATACCGGGGAGCTGTTTTTT
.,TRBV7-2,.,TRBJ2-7,CASSLVSRGKDEQYF,TGTGCCAGCAGCTTAGTAAGCAGGGGTAAGGACGAGCAGTACTTC
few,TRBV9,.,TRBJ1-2,CASSPRQVRGYTF,TGTGCCAGCAGCCCTCGACAGGTTCGCGGCTACACCTTC
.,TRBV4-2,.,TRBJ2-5,CASSHKGGGILRETQYF,TGTGCCAGCAGCCACAAAGGCGGGGGCATCTTAAGGGAGACCCAGTACTTC
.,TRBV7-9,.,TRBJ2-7,CASSHKAAEQYF,TGTGCCAGCAGCCACAAGGCCGCCGAGCAGTACTTC
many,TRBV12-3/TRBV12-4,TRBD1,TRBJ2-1,CASSFRTGGNNEQFF,TGTGCCAGCAGTTTTCGGACAGGCGGCAACAATGAGCAGTTCTTC
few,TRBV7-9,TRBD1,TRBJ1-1,CASSPRQGWNTEAFF,TGTGCCAGCAGCCCCCGACAGGGATGGAACACTGAAGCTTTCTTT
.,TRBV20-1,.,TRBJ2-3,CSALPPQGVDTDTQYF,TGCAGTGCCCTCCCACCCCAGGGCGTTGACACAGATACGCAGTATTTT
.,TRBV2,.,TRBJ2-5,CTSSLTIVQETQYF,TGTACCAGCAGCCTGACGATAGTGCAAGAGACCCAGTACTTC
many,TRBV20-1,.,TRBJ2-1,CSGTMSYNEQFF,TGCAGTGGGACAATGTCCTACAATGAGCAGTTCTTC
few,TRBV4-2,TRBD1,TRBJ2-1,CASSQGTGLAEQFF,TGTGCCAGCAGCCAAGGGACAGGCTTGGCTGAGCAGTTCTTC
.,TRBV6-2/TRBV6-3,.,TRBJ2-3,CASRPSGPIFTDTQYF,TGTGCCAGCAGACCTTCGGGACCGATCTTCACAGATACGCAGTATTTT
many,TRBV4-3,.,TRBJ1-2,CASSQETSPYGYTF,TGCGCCAGCAGCCAAGAGACATCCCCCTATGGCTACACCTTC
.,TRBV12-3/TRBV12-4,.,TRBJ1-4,CASSLGLQGRKLFF,TGTGCCAGCAGTTTGGGGCTACAGGGACGAAAACTGTTTTTT
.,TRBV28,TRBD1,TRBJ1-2,CASSPGTGTTNYGYTF,TGTGCCAGCAGTCCTGGGACAGGGACAACTAACTATGGCTACACCTTC
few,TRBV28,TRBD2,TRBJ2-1,CASIATHLGTRPFF,TGTGCCAGCATCGCAACCCACCTTGGGACTAGACCGTTCTTC
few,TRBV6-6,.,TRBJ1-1,CASSYSTGGPGEAFF,TGTGCCAGCAGTTACTCGACGGGGGGGCCCGGTGAAGCTTTCTTT
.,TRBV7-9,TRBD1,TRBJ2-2,CASSSLTGAGELFF,TGTGCCAGCAGCTCCCTTACAGGGGCCGGGGAGCTGTTTTTT
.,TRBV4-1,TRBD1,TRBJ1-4,CASSLADRGDEKLFF,TGCGCCAGCAGCCTCGCGGACAGGGGCGATGAAAAACTGTTTTTT
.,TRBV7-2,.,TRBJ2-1,CASSLGAADCNEQFF,TGTGCCAGCAGCTTAGGAGCGGCAGACTGCAATGAGCAGTTCTTC